The rows below give T cell receptor beta chains drawn from one sample of a study of cytomegalovirus exposure and HLA in healthy donors. Only in-frame clones appear in the TCRdb table, and some are missing; sequencing was by immunoSEQ multiplex PCR. The sample records 90,000 to 110,000 clones, roughly four fifths being singletons. Sample: PBMCs. Every receptor here comes from a man between 40 and 49 years old in good health and CMV-seronegative. CDR3s include the opening cysteine and the closing phenylalanine or tryptophan. D genes are given only for firm matches. Clone size, where shown, is once, few, many, or a class for clones that have expanded.

j_call clone_size d_call v_call cdr3_aa cdr3_nt
TRBJ2-1 NA TRBD2 TRBV7-2 CASSSYPTGTTYNEQFF TGTGCCAGCAGCTCCTACCCAACCGGGACTACCTACAATGAGCAGTTCTTC
TRBJ1-4 few TRBD1 TRBV4-3 CASSQDLQIDRGRGGNNEKLFF TGCGCCAGCAGCCAAGATCTTCAGATCGACAGGGGGCGCGGAGGGAATAATGAAAAACTGTTTTTT
TRBJ1-1 NA NA TRBV27 CASSKYRDITEAFF TGTGCCAGCAGTAAATACAGGGATATCACTGAAGCTTTCTTT
TRBJ2-7 NA NA TRBV29-1 CSVVQGSYEQYF TGCAGCGTTGTGCAGGGTTCCTACGAGCAGTACTTC
TRBJ1-1 NA NA TRBV19 CASSIGYNTEAFF TGTGCCAGTAGTATAGGTTATAACACTGAAGCTTTCTTT
TRBJ2-1 NA TRBD2 TRBV18 CASSPLGGYDEQFF TGTGCCAGCTCACCACTGGGGGGGTACGATGAGCAGTTCTTC
TRBJ2-1 NA TRBD2 TRBV4-2 CASSRTTISGSIVGEQFF TGTGCCAGCAGCCGGACCACCATTAGCGGGAGTATTGTGGGTGAGCAGTTCTTC
TRBJ2-1 NA TRBD1 TRBV27 CASSWDRGYNEQFF TGTGCCAGCAGTTGGGACAGGGGGTACAATGAGCAGTTCTTC
TRBJ2-2 few NA TRBV6-5 CASSYQTDTRTGELFF TGTGCCAGCAGTTACCAAACGGACACACGCACCGGGGAGCTGTTTTTT
TRBJ2-1 NA NA TRBV2 CASSGGGGFRNNEQFF TGTGCCAGCAGTGGGGGAGGGGGATTCAGGAACAATGAGCAGTTCTTC